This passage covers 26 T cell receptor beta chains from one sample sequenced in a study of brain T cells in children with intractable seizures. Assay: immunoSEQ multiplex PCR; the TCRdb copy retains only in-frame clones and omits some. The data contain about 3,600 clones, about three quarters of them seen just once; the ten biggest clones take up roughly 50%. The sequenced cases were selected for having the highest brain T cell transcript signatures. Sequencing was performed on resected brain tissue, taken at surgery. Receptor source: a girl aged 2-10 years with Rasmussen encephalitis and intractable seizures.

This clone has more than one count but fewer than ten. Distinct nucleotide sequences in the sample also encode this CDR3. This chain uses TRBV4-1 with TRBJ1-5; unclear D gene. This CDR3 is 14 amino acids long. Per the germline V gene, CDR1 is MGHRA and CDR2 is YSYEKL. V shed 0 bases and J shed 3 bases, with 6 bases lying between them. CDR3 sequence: CASSQEGPNQPQHF. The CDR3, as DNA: TGCGCCAGCAGCCAAGAGGGCCCCAATCAGCCCCAGCATTTT.

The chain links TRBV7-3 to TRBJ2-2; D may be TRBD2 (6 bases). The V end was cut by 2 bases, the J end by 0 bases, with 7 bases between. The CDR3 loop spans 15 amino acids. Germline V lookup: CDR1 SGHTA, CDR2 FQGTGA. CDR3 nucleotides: TGTGCCAGCAGCTTATCGGGGGCGAACACCGGGGAGCTGTTTTTT. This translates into CASSLSGANTGELFF.

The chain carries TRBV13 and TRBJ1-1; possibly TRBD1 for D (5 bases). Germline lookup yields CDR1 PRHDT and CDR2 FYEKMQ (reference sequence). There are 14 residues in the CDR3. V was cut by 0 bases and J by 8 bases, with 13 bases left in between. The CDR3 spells CASSLGVRSGEAFF. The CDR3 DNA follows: TGTGCCAGCAGCTTAGGCGTAAGGTCAGGGGAAGCTTTCTTT.

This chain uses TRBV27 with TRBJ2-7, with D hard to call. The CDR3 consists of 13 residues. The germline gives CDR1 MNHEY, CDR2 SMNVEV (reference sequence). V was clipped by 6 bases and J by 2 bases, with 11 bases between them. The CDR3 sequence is CASRIGETYEQYF. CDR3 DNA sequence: TGTGCCAGCAGGATAGGCGAGACCTACGAGCAGTACTTC.

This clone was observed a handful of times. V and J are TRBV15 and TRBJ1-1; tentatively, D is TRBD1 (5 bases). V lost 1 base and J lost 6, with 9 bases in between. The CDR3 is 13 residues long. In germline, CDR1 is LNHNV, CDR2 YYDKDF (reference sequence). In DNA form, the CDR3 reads TGTGCCACCAGCAGAGCCGGGGCGGCTGAAGCTTTCTTT. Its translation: CATSRAGAAEAFF.

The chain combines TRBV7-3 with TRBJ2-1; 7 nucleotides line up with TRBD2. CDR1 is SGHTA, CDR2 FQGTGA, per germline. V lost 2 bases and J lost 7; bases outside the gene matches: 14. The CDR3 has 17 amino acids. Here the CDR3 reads CASSLGVREGIGNEQFF. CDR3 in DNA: TGTGCCAGCAGCTTAGGGGTGAGGGAGGGTATCGGAAATGAGCAGTTCTTC.

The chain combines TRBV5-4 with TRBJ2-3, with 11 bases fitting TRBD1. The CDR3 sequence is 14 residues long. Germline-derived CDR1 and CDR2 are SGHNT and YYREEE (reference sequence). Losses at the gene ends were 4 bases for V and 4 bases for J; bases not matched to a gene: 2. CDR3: CASSADRGPDTQYF. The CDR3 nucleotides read TGTGCCAGCAGCGCGGACAGGGGGCCAGATACGCAGTATTTT.

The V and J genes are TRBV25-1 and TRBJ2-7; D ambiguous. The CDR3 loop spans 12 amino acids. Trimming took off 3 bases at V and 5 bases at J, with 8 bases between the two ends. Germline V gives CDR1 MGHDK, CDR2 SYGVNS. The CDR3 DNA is TGTGCCAGCAGTGATACTTGGAACGAGCAGTACTTC. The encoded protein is CASSDTWNEQYF.

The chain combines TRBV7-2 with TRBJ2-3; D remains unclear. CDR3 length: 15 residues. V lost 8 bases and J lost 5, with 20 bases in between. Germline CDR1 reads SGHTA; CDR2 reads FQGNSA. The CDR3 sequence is CASATTWWGRDTQYF. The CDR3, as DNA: TGTGCCAGCGCGACGACCTGGTGGGGTCGAGATACGCAGTATTTT.

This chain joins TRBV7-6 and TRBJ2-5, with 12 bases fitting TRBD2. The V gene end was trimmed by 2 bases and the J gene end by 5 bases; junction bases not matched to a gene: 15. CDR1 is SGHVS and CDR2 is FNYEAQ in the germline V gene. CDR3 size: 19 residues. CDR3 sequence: CASSLMPGATSGRGETQYF. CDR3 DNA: TGTGCCAGCAGCTTAATGCCGGGTGCGACTAGCGGGAGAGGTGAGACCCAGTACTTC.

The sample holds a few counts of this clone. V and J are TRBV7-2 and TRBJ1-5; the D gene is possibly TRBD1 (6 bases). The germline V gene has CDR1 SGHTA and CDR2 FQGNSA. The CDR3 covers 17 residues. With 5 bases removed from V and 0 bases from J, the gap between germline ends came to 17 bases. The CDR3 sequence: CASSVTGTPYSNQPQHF. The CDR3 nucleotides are TGTGCCAGCAGCGTGACCGGGACACCCTATAGCAATCAGCCCCAGCATTTT.

The CDR3 spells CSVTGEVWTEAFF. In DNA, the CDR3 is TGCAGCGTCACAGGGGAAGTGTGGACTGAAGCTTTCTTT. The V call is TRBV29-1, the J call TRBJ1-1; 7 positions match TRBD1. Trimming took 6 bases from V and 5 from J; bases not matched to a gene: 9. Germline assignment: CDR1 SQVTM and CDR2 ANQGSEA. The CDR3 loop spans 13 amino acids.

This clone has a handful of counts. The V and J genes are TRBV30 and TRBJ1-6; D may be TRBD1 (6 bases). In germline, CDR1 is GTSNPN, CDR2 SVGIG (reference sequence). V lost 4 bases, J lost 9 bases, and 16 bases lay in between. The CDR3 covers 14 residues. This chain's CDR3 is CAWKLGGARSPLHF. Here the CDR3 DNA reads TGTGCCTGGAAATTAGGGGGGGCGCGTTCACCCCTCCACTTT.

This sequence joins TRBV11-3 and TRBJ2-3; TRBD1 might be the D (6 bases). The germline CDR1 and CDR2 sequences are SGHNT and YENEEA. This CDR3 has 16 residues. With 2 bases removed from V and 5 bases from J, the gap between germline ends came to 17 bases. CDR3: CASSLIGGVNGDTQYF. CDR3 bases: TGTGCCAGCAGCTTAATTGGGGGCGTCAACGGAGATACGCAGTATTTT.

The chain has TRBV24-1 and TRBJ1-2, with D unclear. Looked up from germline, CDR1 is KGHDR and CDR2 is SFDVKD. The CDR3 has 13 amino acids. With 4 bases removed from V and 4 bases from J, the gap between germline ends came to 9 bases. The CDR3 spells CATSDASGYGYTF. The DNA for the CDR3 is TGTGCCACCAGTGACGCCTCTGGCTATGGCTACACCTTC.

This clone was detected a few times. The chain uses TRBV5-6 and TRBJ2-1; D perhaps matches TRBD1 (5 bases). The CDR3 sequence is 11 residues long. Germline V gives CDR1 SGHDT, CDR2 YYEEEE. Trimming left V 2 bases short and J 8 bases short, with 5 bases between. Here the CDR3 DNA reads TGTGCCAGCAGCTTCAGGGATGAGCAGTTCTTC. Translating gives CASSFRDEQFF.

DNA for the CDR3: TGTGCCAGCACCCACCGACCGGGTTTGGAGACCCAGTACTTC. It is translated as CASTHRPGLETQYF. The J gene is TRBJ2-5, the V gene TRBV6-7; no clear D. Being an ORF, TRBV6-7 has a function that is uncertain. CDR3 length equals 14 residues. V shed 7 bases and J shed 5 bases, with 17 bases lying between them.

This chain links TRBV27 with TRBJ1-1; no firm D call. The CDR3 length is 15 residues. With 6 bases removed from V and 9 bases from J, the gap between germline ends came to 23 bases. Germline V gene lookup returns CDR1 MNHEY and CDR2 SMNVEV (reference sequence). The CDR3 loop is CASRPTMGAALKAFF. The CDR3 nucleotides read TGTGCCAGCAGACCCACAATGGGCGCTGCGCTGAAAGCTTTCTTT.

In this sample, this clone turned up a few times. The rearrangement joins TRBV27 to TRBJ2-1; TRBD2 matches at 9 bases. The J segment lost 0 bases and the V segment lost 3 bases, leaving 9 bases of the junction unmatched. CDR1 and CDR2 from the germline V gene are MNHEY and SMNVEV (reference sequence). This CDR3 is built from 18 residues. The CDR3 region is CASSFRLAGISSYNEQFF. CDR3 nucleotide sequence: TGTGCCAGCAGTTTTCGTCTAGCGGGGATTAGCTCCTACAATGAGCAGTTCTTC.

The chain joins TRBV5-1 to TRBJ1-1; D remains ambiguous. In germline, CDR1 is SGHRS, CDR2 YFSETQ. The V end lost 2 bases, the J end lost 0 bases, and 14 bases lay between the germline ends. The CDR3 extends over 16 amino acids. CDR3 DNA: TGCGCCAGCAGCTTCGACGGACGGCAAATGAACACTGAAGCTTTCTTT. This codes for CASSFDGRQMNTEAFF.

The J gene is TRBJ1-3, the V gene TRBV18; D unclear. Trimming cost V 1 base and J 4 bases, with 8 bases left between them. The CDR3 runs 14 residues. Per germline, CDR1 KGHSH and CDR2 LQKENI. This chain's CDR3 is CASSPQGTGNTIYF. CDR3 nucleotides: TGTGCCAGCTCACCACAGGGTACGGGAAACACCATATATTTT.

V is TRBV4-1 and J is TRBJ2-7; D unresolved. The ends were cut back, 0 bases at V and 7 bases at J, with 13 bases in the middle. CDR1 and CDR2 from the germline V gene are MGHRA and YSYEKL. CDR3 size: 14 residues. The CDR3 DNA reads TGCGCCAGCAGCCAAGATGCGGCCCGCGCTGAGCAGTACTTC. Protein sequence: CASSQDAARAEQYF.

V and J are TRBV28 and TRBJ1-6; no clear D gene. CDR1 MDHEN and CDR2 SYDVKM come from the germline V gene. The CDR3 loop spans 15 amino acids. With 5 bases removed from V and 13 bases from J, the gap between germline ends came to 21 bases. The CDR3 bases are TGTGCCAGCAGTCAAAGAGGCCCTTCTACACCGCCCCTCCACTTT. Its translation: CASSQRGPSTPPLHF.

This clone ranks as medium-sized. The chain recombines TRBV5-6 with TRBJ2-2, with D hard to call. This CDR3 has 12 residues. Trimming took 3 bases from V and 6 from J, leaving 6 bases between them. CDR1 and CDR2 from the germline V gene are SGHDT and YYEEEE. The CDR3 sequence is CASSWSSGELFF. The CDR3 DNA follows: TGTGCCAGCAGCTGGTCGTCCGGGGAGCTGTTTTTT.

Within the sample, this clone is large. CDR3 DNA sequence: TGTGCCAGCACCCTCTCGTCCGGGACAGGGTTCGGAAAACTGTTTTTT. This sequence encodes CASTLSSGTGFGKLFF. The rearrangement joins TRBV7-6 to TRBJ1-4, with 9 bases fitting TRBD1. The CDR3 has 16 amino acids. V was clipped by 7 bases and J by 10 bases; unmatched bases: 16. From germline, CDR1 is SGHVS and CDR2 FNYEAQ.

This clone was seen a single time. The CDR3 region is CASSEWRGAVTGELFF. In DNA form, the CDR3 reads TGTGCCAGCAGTGAATGGCGGGGGGCTGTCACCGGGGAGCTGTTTTTT. The chain recombines TRBV2 with TRBJ2-2; 8 positions agree with TRBD2. V lost 2 bases and J lost 4; bases outside the gene matches: 6. CDR1 and CDR2 from the germline V gene are SNHLY and FYNNEI. The CDR3 sequence is 16 residues long.